These 24 T cell receptor beta chains originate from one sample sequenced in a study of T cell responses to AZD1222 COVID-19 vaccine. Assay: immunoSEQ multiplex PCR; the TCRdb copy retains only in-frame clones and omits some. Of roughly 120,000 clones in the sample, around 88% were seen once. This specimen was peripheral blood, taken on day 0 of AZD1222 vaccination. Receptors originate from an adult in good health.

The chain links TRBV25-1 to TRBJ1-6, with unresolved D. CDR1 is MGHDK, CDR2 SYGVNS, per germline. CDR3 length: 14 residues. Trimming shortened V by 2 bases and J by 4 bases, and 6 bases separated the two germline ends. The CDR3 loop is CASSEGLYNSPLHF. DNA for the CDR3: TGTGCCAGCAGTGAAGGTCTTTATAATTCACCCCTCCACTTT.

The chain carries TRBV9 and TRBJ1-2, with unresolved D. Trimming removed 0 bases at V and 2 bases at J, with 2 bases between. The germline V gene has CDR1 SGDLS and CDR2 YYNGEE. CDR3 size: 12 residues. For the CDR3, the DNA is TGTGCCAGCAGCGTAGGCAACTATGGCTACACCTTC. Its translation is CASSVGNYGYTF.

The rearrangement joins TRBV6-5 to TRBJ1-1; 8 positions agree with TRBD1. The J segment lost 11 bases and the V segment lost 2 bases, leaving 7 bases of the junction unmatched. Germline V gene sequence: CDR1 MNHEY, CDR2 SVGAGI. CDR3 length: 13 amino acids. The CDR3 region has the DNA TGTGCCAGCAGTTACGGACAGGGAACCGCGGCTTTCTTT. This gives the protein CASSYGQGTAAFF.

This clone was seen just once. The V and J genes are TRBV7-6 and TRBJ2-5; 10 bases match TRBD2. Germline values: CDR1 SGHVS, CDR2 FNYEAQ. V dropped 5 bases and J dropped 4; count of bases not matched to a gene: 7. This CDR3 has 15 residues. The CDR3 nucleotides read TGTGCCAGCAGCCGCCTAGCGGGGGCCGGAGAGACCCAGTACTTC. The encoded protein is CASSRLAGAGETQYF.

This rearrangement joins TRBV7-2 to TRBJ2-1; TRBD2 agrees at 8 bases. Germline values: CDR1 SGHTA, CDR2 FQGNSA. The CDR3 extends over 15 amino acids. After removal of 1 base from V and 3 bases from J, the junction contained 2 bases not matched to a gene. CDR3 nucleotide sequence: TGTGCCAGCAGCTTAGTAAGCGGGGGCTACAATGAGCAGTTCTTC. It codes for CASSLVSGGYNEQFF.

The chain joins TRBV3-1 (or the pseudogene TRBV3-2) to TRBJ2-7, with D maybe TRBD1 (6 bases). Germline CDR1 LGHDT, CDR2 YNNKEL (reference sequence). This CDR3 comprises 13 residues. The V gene lost 3 bases and the J gene lost 3 bases, with 9 bases spanning the gap. DNA for the CDR3: TGTGCCAGCAGCCAGGGGGCGGTCTACGAGCAGTACTTC. This sequence encodes CASSQGAVYEQYF.

The chain has TRBV23-1 and TRBJ1-1; D unresolved. TRBV23-1 falls under the ORF class, with uncertain function. The CDR3 runs 16 residues. V was trimmed by 3 bases and J by 2 bases, leaving 16 bases between them. The CDR3 nucleotides read TGCGCCAGCAGTCACATCTTTGGATCAGCCAACACTGAAGCTTTCTTT. Translating gives CASSHIFGSANTEAFF.

The rearrangement links TRBV18 to TRBJ1-5; D is undetermined. The CDR3 totals 16 residues. Germline CDR1 and CDR2: KGHSH and LQKENI. V lost 3 bases and J lost 0, with 12 bases in between. The CDR3 DNA reads as TGTGCCAGCTCACCTAGCGAAGGGAGTAGCAATCAGCCCCAGCATTTT. Translated, it gives CASSPSEGSSNQPQHF.

This chain joins TRBV18 and TRBJ2-3, with 10 bases fitting TRBD1. CDR1 is KGHSH and CDR2 is LQKENI in the germline V gene. This CDR3 has 16 residues. The V gene end was trimmed by 1 base and the J gene end by 4 bases; junction bases not matched to a gene: 5. CDR3 region: CASSPLGTGDADTQYF. The CDR3 nucleotides read TGTGCCAGCTCACCACTAGGGACAGGGGACGCAGATACGCAGTATTTT.

This chain uses TRBV7-8 with TRBJ1-6, with TRBD1 identical over 12 bases. V shed 6 bases and J 9 bases; nucleotides not matched to a gene: 15. The CDR3 has 18 amino acids. Per germline, CDR1 SGHVS and CDR2 FQNEAQ. The CDR3 coding sequence is TGTGCCAGCAGTGACTCCGGGACAGGGGGCCTGGGTCGTTCACCCCTCCACTTT. This sequence encodes CASSDSGTGGLGRSPLHF.

Only a few counts were recorded for this clone. The rearrangement joins TRBV27 to TRBJ2-6; D not resolved. This CDR3 comprises 13 residues. V lost 6 bases to trimming and J lost 2 bases, with 5 bases between them. Germline V lookup: CDR1 MNHEY, CDR2 SMNVEV (reference sequence). The CDR3 coding sequence is TGTGCCAGCAGACTCGCTGGGGCCAACGTCCTGACTTTC. This codes for CASRLAGANVLTF.

The J gene is TRBJ1-2, the V gene TRBV29-1, with D maybe TRBD1 (6 bases). The length of the CDR3 is 12 residues. Germline V lookup: CDR1 SQVTM, CDR2 ANQGSEA. With 4 bases removed from V and 3 bases from J, the gap between germline ends came to 9 bases. CDR3 sequence (DNA): TGCAGCGTTGGAAGACAGGACTATGGCTACACCTTC. Amino acid sequence: CSVGRQDYGYTF.

V gene TRBV9 combines with J gene TRBJ2-7, with 9 bases matching TRBD1. Trimming cost V 0 bases and J 3 bases; bases outside gene matches: 4. CDR1 is SGDLS and CDR2 is YYNGEE in the germline V gene. The CDR3 loop spans 15 amino acids. CDR3 DNA: TGTGCCAGCAGCGTAGCGGGGACAGGGCTCTACGAGCAGTACTTC. Its translation: CASSVAGTGLYEQYF.

CDR3 sequence reads: CASSGGNSGQETQYF. In DNA, the CDR3 is TGCGCCAGCAGCGGGGGGAACAGCGGACAAGAGACCCAGTACTTC. This chain connects TRBV5-1 to TRBJ2-5, with TRBD2 as a possible D gene (6 bases). The CDR3 covers 15 residues. Germline CDR1 is SGHRS and CDR2 is YFSETQ. The V gene lost 4 bases and the J gene lost 2 bases, with 15 bases spanning the gap. Drawing the rest from reference TRBV5-1 and TRBJ2-5, the complete variable domain is KAGVTQTPRYLIKTRGQQVTLSCSPISGHRSVSWYQQTPGQGLQFLFEYFSETQRNKGNFPGRFSGRQFSNSRSEMNVSTLELGDSALYLCASSGGNSGQETQYFGPGTRLLVL.

The J gene is TRBJ2-7, the V gene TRBV19; maybe TRBD1 (6 bases). The CDR3 totals 14 residues. The V and J ends lost 5 bases and 3 bases respectively, with 14 bases between them. Germline CDR1 LNHDA, CDR2 SQIVND (reference sequence). CDR3 DNA sequence: TGTGCCAGTAGTTTCTCCGGGACACTCTACGAGCAGTACTTC. Its protein is CASSFSGTLYEQYF. The variable domain in full, with the rest retrieved from reference TRBV19 and TRBJ2-7, is DGGITQSPKYLFRKEGQNVTLSCEQNLNHDAMYWYRQDPGQGLRLIYYSQIVNDFQKGDIAEGYSVSREKKESFPLTVTSAQKNPTAFYLCASSFSGTLYEQYFGPGTRLTVT.

J is TRBJ2-3 and V is TRBV27; weak D call: TRBD2 (5 bases). Germline assignment: CDR1 MNHEY and CDR2 SMNVEV (reference sequence). V lost 5 bases to trimming and J lost 4 bases, with 13 bases between them. The CDR3 length is 14 residues. CDR3 in amino acids: CASSPSRVADTQYF. CDR3 bases: TGTGCCAGCAGTCCTTCGAGGGTCGCAGATACGCAGTATTTT.

The sample holds a few counts of this clone. The V call is TRBV5-4, the J call TRBJ1-2; D is unresolved. The CDR3 totals 11 residues. Germline V lookup: CDR1 SGHNT, CDR2 YYREEE (reference sequence). Trimming took 3 bases from V and 2 from J, leaving 2 bases between them. Written as DNA, the CDR3 is TGTGCCAGCAGCTACAACTATGGCTACACCTTC. Translating it yields CASSYNYGYTF.

CDR3 region: CASSLRGANTEAFF. For the CDR3, the DNA is TGCGCCAGCAGCTTGAGAGGGGCCAACACTGAAGCTTTCTTT. This chain joins TRBV5-1 and TRBJ1-1; TRBD1 might be the D (5 bases). V was clipped by 1 base and J by 2 bases, with 9 bases between them. Germline CDR1 and CDR2: SGHRS and YFSETQ. This CDR3 has 14 residues.

The CDR3 DNA reads TGTGCCAGCAGTGCAACTAGCGGGGGGCTCCAAGAGACCCAGTACTTC. This translates into CASSATSGGLQETQYF. J is TRBJ2-5 and V is TRBV6-2 or TRBV6-3; TRBD2 aligns across 12 bases. The CDR3 consists of 16 residues. V lost 5 bases, J lost 1 base, and 5 bases stayed unmatched. Germline V CDR1 and CDR2: MNHEY, SVGEGT.

The table lists this clone with a count of one. The rearrangement joins TRBV28 to TRBJ1-2; D is unclear. V lost 1 base and J 7 bases, leaving 16 bases between the germline ends. Germline V gene lookup returns CDR1 MDHEN and CDR2 SYDVKM. The CDR3 is made up of 15 amino acids. The CDR3, as DNA: TGTGCCAGCAGTTTATTTGGGAATTTGATCGGTGGCTACACCTTC. As protein: CASSLFGNLIGGYTF.

The chain carries TRBV11-1 and TRBJ1-1; no reliable D call. Trimming removed 1 base from V and 3 bases from J, with 6 bases in between. CDR1 SGHAT and CDR2 FQDESV come from the germline V gene (reference sequence). This CDR3 is built from 13 residues. The CDR3 DNA reads as TGTGCCAGCAGCTTAGGTTGGGACACTGAAGCTTTCTTT. Residues: CASSLGWDTEAFF. Full variable domain (outside the CDR3, taken from reference TRBV11-1 and TRBJ1-1): EAEVAQSPRYKITEKSQAVAFWCDPISGHATLYWYRQILGQGPELLVQFQDESVVDDSQLPKDRFSAERLKGVDSTLKIQPAELGDSAMYLCASSLGWDTEAFFGQGTRLTVV.

The chain is built from TRBV28 and TRBJ1-4; D perhaps matches TRBD1 (6 bases). The V gene's germline CDR1 is MDHEN and CDR2 SYDVKM. This CDR3 spans 14 amino acids. Trimming took 1 base from V and 5 from J, leaving 8 bases between them. The CDR3 DNA reads TGTGCCAGCAGTTTATTACAGGGCAATGAAAAACTGTTTTTT. Translating it yields CASSLLQGNEKLFF.

This chain joins TRBV2 and TRBJ1-6, with D possibly being TRBD1 (6 bases). V was cut by 11 bases and J by 10 bases, with 24 bases left in between. This CDR3 is built from 15 residues. CDR1 and CDR2 from the germline V gene are SNHLY and FYNNEI. This chain's CDR3 is CARCDWGGVSSPLHF. The CDR3 DNA reads TGTGCCCGCTGTGATTGGGGGGGCGTAAGCTCACCCCTCCACTTT. Combining the CDR3 with reference TRBV2 and TRBJ1-6 gives the whole variable domain EPEVTQTPSHQVTQMGQEVILRCVPISNHLYFYWYRQILGQKVEFLVSFYNNEISEKSEIFDDQFSVERPDGSNFTLKIRSTKLEDSAMYFCARCDWGGVSSPLHFGNGTRLTVT.

The chain combines TRBV27 with TRBJ2-5; D uncertain. Trimming took off 2 bases at V and 2 bases at J, with 6 bases between the two ends. Germline CDR1 is MNHEY and CDR2 is SMNVEV (reference sequence). The CDR3 totals 13 residues. The CDR3 here is CASSLGLQETQYF. The CDR3 DNA reads as TGTGCCAGCAGTTTAGGGCTGCAAGAGACCCAGTACTTC.